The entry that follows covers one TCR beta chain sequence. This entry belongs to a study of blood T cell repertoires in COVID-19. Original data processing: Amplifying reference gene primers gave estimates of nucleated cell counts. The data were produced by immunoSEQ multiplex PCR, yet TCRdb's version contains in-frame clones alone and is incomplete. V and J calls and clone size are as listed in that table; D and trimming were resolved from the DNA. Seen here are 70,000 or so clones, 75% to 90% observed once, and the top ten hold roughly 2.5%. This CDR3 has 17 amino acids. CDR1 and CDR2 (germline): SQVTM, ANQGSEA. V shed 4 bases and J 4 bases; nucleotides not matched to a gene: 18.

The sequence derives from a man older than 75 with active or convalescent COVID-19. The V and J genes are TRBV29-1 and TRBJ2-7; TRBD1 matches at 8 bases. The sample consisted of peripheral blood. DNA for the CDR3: TGCAGCGTTGTCAGACCCCCCGTCAGGGGGCGCGGATACGAGCAGTACTTC. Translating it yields CSVVRPPVRGRGYEQYF.